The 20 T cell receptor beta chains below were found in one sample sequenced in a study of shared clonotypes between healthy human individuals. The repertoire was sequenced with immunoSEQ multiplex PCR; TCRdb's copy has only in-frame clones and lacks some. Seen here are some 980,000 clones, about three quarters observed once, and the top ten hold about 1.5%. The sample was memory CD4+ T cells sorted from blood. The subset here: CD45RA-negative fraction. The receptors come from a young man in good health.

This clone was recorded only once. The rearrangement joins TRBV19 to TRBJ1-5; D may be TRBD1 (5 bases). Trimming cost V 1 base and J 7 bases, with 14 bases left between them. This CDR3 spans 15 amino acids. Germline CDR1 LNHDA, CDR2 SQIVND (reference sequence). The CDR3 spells CASSIGQPGGQPQHF. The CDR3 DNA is TGTGCCAGTAGTATAGGGCAGCCTGGGGGACAGCCCCAGCATTTT.

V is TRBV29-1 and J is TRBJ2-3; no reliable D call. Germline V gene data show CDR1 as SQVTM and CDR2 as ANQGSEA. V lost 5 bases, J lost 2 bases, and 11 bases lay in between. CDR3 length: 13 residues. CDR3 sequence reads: CSVTPGYTDTQYF. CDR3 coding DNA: TGCAGCGTTACGCCAGGTTACACAGATACGCAGTATTTT.

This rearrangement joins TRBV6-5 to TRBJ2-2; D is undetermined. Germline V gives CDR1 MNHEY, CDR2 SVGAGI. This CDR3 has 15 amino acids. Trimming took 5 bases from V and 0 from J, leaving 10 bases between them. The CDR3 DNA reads TGTGCCAGCAGTCCGACGGGTGCGAACACCGGGGAGCTGTTTTTT. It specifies CASSPTGANTGELFF.

The CDR3 loop reads CASTYSGYEQYF. CDR3 nucleotide sequence: TGTGCCAGCACCTATAGCGGCTACGAGCAGTACTTC. The rearrangement links TRBV25-1 to TRBJ2-5; possibly TRBD2 for D (6 bases). The end of the DNA is better explained by TRBJ2-7, so the J call may be wrong. Germline V lookup: CDR1 MGHDK, CDR2 SYGVNS. The CDR3 extends over 12 amino acids.

The DNA for the CDR3 is TGCGCCAGCAGCTTGGTACTCAGCCGGGACGCTGAAGCTTTCTTT. Translated: CASSLVLSRDAEAFF. V gene TRBV5-1 combines with J gene TRBJ1-1, with a weak D call TRBD1 (5 bases). The CDR3 has 15 residues. Germline values: CDR1 SGHRS, CDR2 YFSETQ. V lost 0 bases, J lost 6 bases, and 15 bases lay in between.

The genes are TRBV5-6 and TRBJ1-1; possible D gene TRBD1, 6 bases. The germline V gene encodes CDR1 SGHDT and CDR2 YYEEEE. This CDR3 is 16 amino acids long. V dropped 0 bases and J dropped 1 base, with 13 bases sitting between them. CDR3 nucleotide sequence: TGTGCCAGCAGCTTGGCGGGGGGCTATGGGAACACTGAAGCTTTCTTT. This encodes CASSLAGGYGNTEAFF.

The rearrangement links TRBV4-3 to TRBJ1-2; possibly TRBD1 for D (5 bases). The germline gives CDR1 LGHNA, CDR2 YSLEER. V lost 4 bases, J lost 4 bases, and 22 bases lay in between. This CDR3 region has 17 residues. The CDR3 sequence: CASSPAKGLRGGYGYTF. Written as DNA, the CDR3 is TGCGCCAGCAGCCCGGCAAAGGGGCTCCGGGGAGGCTATGGCTACACCTTC.

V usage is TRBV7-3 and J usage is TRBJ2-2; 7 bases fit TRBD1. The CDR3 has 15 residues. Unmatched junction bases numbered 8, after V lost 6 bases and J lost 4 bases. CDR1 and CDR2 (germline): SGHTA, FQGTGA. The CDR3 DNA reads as TGTGCCAGCAGACACACAGGGGCGGGCACCGGGGAGCTGTTTTTT. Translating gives CASRHTGAGTGELFF.

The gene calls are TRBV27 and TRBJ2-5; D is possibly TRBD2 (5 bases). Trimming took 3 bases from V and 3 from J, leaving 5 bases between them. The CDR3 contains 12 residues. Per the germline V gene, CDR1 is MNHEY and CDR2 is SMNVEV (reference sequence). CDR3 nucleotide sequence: TGTGCCAGCAGTTTCGGGAAAGAGACCCAGTACTTC. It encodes CASSFGKETQYF.

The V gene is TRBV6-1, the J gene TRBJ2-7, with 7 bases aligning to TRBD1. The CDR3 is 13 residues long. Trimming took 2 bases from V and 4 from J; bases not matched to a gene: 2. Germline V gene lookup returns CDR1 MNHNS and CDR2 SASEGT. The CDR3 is CASSENRGYEQYF. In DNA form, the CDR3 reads TGTGCCAGCAGTGAAAACAGGGGATACGAGCAGTACTTC.

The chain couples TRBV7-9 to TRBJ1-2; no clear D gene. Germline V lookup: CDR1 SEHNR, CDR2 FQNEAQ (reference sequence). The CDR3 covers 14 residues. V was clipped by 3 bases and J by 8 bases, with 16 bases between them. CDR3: CASSLSPPREGYTF. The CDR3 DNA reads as TGTGCCAGCAGCTTGTCGCCTCCCCGCGAGGGCTACACCTTC.

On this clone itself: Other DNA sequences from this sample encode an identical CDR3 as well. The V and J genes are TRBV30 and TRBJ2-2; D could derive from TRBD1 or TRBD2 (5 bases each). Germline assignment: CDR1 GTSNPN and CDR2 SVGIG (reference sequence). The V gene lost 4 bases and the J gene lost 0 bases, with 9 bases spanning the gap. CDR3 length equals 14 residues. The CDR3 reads CAWKGRTNTGELFF. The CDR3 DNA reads TGTGCCTGGAAGGGACGAACGAACACCGGGGAGCTGTTTTTT.

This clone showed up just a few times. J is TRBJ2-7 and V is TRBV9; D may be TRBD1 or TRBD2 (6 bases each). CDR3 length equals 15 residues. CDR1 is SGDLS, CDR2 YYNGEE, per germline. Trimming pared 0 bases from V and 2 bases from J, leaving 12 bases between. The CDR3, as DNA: TGTGCCAGCAGCGTAGAGGGGGGTAAGGCCTACGAGCAGTACTTC. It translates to CASSVEGGKAYEQYF.

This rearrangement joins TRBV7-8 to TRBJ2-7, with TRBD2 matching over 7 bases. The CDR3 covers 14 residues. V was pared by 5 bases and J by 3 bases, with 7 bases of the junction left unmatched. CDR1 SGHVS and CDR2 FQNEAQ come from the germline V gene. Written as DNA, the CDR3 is TGTGCCAGCAGCCCCGGGACTACTTTCTACGAGCAGTACTTC. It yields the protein CASSPGTTFYEQYF.

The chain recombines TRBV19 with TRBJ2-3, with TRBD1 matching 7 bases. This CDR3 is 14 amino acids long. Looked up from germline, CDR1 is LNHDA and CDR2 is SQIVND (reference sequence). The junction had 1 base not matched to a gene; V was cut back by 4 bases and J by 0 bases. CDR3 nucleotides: TGTGCCAGTAGTAACAGGGGCAGCACAGATACGCAGTATTTT. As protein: CASSNRGSTDTQYF.

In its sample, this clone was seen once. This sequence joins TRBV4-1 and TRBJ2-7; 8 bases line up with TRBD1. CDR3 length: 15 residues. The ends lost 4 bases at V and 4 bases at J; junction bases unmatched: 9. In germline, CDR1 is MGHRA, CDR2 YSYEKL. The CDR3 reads CASSPRQGNSYEQYF. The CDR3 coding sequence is TGCGCCAGCAGCCCCCGACAGGGGAATTCGTACGAGCAGTACTTC.

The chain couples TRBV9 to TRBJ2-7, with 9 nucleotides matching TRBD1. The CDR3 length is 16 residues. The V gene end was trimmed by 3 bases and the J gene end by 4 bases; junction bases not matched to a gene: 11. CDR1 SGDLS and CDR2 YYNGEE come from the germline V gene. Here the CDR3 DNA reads TGTGCCAGCAGCGCTGGAAGGGACAGGGTTACGTACGAGCAGTACTTC. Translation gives CASSAGRDRVTYEQYF.

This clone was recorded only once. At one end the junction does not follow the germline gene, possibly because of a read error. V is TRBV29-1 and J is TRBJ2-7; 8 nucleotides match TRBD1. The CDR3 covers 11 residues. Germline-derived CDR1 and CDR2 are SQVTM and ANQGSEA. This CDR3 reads CSATILQGEWF. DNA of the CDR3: TGCAGCGCAACCATTCTACAGGGGGAATGGTTC.

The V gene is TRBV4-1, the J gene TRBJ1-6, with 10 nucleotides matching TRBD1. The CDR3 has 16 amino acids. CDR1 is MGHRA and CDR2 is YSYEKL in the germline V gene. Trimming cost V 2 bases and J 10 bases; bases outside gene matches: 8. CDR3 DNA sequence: TGCGCCAGCAGCCAAATTAGACAGGGGGCACTCTCACCCCTCCACTTT. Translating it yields CASSQIRQGALSPLHF.

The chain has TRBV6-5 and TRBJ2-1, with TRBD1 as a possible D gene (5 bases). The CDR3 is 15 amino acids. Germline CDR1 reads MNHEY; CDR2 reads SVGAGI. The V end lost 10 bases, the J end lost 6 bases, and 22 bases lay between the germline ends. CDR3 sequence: CAMGLGALEPNEQFF. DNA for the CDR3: TGTGCCATGGGGCTTGGGGCTCTGGAACCCAATGAGCAGTTCTTC.